Listed here are 7 T cell receptor beta chains from one sample, sequenced in a study of patients and donors after allogeneic stem cell transplantation. TCRdb re-called the RT-PCR reads through MiXCR, storing one row per CDR3 protein. The repertoire holds more than 75,000 distinct CDR3 sequences, with 4% to 5% as singletons. Material: blood, either unsorted or a sorted T cell fraction (not recorded which). These receptors originate from a human donor who was either an allogeneic HSCT recipient or a stem cell or donor lymphocyte infusion donor (not recorded which). It is not recorded whose cells these are; they may come from a transplant donor.

This clonotype showed up many times. The chain links TRBV18 to TRBJ2-7, with 9 bases aligning to TRBD2. CDR3 length equals 18 residues. Trimming took 3 bases from V and 0 from J; bases not matched to a gene: 12. Germline CDR1 is KGHSH and CDR2 is LQKENI. Here the CDR3 DNA reads TGTGCCAGCTCACCGGGCGCAGCGGGGGGTCCCAGCTCCTACGAGCAGTACTTC. It translates to CASSPGAAGGPSSYEQYF.

This clonotype was seen at least ten times. The rearrangement uses TRBV5-1 and TRBJ2-3; D is possibly TRBD2 (6 bases). The ends were cut back, 0 bases at V and 6 bases at J, with 14 bases in the middle. The CDR3 is made up of 15 amino acids. Germline values: CDR1 SGHRS, CDR2 YFSETQ. The CDR3 sequence is CASSLGRGRGDTQYF. CDR3 coding DNA: TGCGCCAGCAGCTTGGGGAGGGGCCGAGGGGATACGCAGTATTTT.

The chain has TRBV7-8 and TRBJ2-3; TRBD2 agrees at 10 bases. Trimming at V came to 5 bases and at J to 0 bases, leaving 5 bases not matched to a gene. The CDR3 is 16 amino acids. Germline V lookup: CDR1 SGHVS, CDR2 FQNEAQ. The CDR3 nucleotides read TGTGCCAGCAGCCGAGGGACTAGCGCTAGCACAGATACGCAGTATTTT. The encoded protein is CASSRGTSASTDTQYF.

The rearrangement uses TRBV3-1 and TRBJ2-1; unclear D gene. V shed 0 bases and J shed 6 bases, with 9 bases lying between them. The CDR3 runs to 14 residues. Germline V gene lookup returns CDR1 LGHDT and CDR2 YNNKEL (reference sequence). As DNA, the CDR3 is TGTGCCAGCAGCCAAGAGGTAGCCACCAATGAGCAGTTCTTC. Translating it yields CASSQEVATNEQFF.

There are a few counts of this clonotype. J is TRBJ2-7 and V is TRBV28; 7 bases are a match to TRBD2. This CDR3 is built from 15 residues. Germline values: CDR1 MDHEN, CDR2 SYDVKM. V was clipped by 7 bases and J by 5 bases; unmatched bases: 14. In nucleotides, the CDR3 is TGTGCCAGCATTCACTTGGGGAGGGCAAGCGACGAGCAGTACTTC. It encodes CASIHLGRASDEQYF.

This clonotype occurred many times. This chain connects TRBV6-5 to TRBJ2-7; TRBD2 agrees at 7 bases. CDR3 length: 15 residues. The junction had 9 bases not matched to a gene; V was cut back by 2 bases and J by 5 bases. Germline lookup yields CDR1 MNHEY and CDR2 SVGAGI. As DNA, the CDR3 is TGTGCCAGCAGTTACAGTGGACTAGGGCCTGACGAGCAGTACTTC. Amino acid sequence: CASSYSGLGPDEQYF.

This chain uses TRBV28 with TRBJ2-7; TRBD2 might be the D (5 bases). The CDR3 consists of 12 residues. Per the germline V gene, CDR1 is MDHEN and CDR2 is SYDVKM. V was shortened by 5 bases and J by 1 base, with 6 bases between the two germline ends. The CDR3 nucleotides are TGTGCCAGCAGTCCGGGATCCTACGAGCAGTACTTC. Translating it yields CASSPGSYEQYF.